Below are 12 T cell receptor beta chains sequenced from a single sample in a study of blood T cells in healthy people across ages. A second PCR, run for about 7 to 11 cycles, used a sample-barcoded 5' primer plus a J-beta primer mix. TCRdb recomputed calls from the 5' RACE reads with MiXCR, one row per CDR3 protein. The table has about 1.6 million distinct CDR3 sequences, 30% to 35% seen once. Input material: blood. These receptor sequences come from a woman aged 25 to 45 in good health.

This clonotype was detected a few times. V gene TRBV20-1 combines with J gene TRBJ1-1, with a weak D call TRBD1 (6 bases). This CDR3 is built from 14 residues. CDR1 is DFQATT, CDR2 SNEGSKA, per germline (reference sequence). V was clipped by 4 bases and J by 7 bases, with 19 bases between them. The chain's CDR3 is CSAKLGRGQVEAFF. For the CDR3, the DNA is TGCAGTGCTAAGTTGGGCAGGGGACAAGTTGAAGCTTTCTTT.

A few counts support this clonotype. This CDR3 is CASSLLTWPREGETQYF. The CDR3 DNA follows: TGTGCCAGCAGCCTACTGACTTGGCCGAGAGAGGGGGAGACCCAGTACTTC. V gene TRBV7-7 combines with J gene TRBJ2-5; D possibly matches TRBD1 or TRBD2 (5 bases each). Trimming removed 5 bases from V and 5 bases from J, with 24 bases in between. This CDR3 contains 17 residues. CDR1 SSHAT and CDR2 FNYEAQ come from the germline V gene (reference sequence).

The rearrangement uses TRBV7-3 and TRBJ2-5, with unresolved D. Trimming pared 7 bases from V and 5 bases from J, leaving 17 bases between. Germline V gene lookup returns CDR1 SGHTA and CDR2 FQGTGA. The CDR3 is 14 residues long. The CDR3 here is CASNFGQDPETQYF. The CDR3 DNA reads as TGTGCCAGCAACTTCGGCCAGGACCCTGAGACCCAGTACTTC.

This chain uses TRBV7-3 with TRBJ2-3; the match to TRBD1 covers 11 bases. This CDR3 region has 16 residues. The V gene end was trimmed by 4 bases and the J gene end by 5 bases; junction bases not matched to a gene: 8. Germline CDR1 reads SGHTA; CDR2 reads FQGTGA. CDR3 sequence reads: CASSSVPGQGGDTQYF. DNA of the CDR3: TGTGCCAGCAGCTCAGTCCCGGGACAGGGGGGAGATACGCAGTATTTT.

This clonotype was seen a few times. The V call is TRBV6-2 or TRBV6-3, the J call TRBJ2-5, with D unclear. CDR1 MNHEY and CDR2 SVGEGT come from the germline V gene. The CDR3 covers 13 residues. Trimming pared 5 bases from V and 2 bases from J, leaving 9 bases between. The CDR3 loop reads CASSTFTQETQYF. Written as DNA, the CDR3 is TGTGCCAGCAGTACTTTCACTCAAGAGACCCAGTACTTC.

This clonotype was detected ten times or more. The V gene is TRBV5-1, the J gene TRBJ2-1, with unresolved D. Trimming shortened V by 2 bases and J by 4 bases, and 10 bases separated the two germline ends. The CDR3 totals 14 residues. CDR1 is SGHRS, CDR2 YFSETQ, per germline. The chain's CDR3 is CASSFNSIYNEQFF. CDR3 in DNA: TGCGCCAGCAGCTTTAACTCGATTTACAATGAGCAGTTCTTC. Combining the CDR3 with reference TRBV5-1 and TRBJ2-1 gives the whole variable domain KAGVTQTPRYLIKTRGQQVTLSCSPISGHRSVSWYQQTPGQGLQFLFEYFSETQRNKGNFPGRFSGRQFSNSRSEMNVSTLELGDSALYLCASSFNSIYNEQFFGPGTRLTVL.

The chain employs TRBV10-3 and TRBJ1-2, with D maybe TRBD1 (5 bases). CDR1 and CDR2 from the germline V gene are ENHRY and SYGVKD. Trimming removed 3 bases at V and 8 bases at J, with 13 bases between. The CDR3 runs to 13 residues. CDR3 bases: TGTGCCATCAGTGACAGGGAAACGAGCGGCTACACCTTC. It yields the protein CAISDRETSGYTF.

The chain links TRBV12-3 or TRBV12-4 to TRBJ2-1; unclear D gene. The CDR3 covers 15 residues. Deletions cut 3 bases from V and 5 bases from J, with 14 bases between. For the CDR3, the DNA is TGTGCCAGCAGTTTGGAGCAAAGCGTTCACAATGAGCAGTTCTTC. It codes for CASSLEQSVHNEQFF.

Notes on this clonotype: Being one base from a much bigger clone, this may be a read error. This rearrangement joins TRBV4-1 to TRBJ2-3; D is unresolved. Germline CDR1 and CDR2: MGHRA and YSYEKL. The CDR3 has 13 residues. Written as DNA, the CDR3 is TGCGCCCGCAGCCAAGAGAGTGCTGATACGCAGTATTTT. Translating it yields CARSQESADTQYF.

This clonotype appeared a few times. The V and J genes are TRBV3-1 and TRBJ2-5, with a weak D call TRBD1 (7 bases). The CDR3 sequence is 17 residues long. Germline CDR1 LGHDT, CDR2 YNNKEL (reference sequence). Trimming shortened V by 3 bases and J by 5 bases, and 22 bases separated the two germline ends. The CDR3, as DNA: TGTGCCAGCAGCCAGATGGGGTCAGGGGGGAATCCGGAGACCCAGTACTTC. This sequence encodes CASSQMGSGGNPETQYF.

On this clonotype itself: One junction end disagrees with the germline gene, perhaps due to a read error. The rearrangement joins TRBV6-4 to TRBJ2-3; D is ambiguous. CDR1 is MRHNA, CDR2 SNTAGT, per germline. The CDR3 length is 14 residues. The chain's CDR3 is CASGDTTLGDTQYF. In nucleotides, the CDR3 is TGTGCCAGCGGTGACACGACTCTGGGAGATACGCAGTATTTT.

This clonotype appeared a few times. The CDR3 loop reads CASSLVAGGVPSTDTQYF. The CDR3, as DNA: TGCGCCAGCAGCTTGGTGGCGGGAGGGGTGCCTAGCACAGATACGCAGTATTTT. The rearrangement links TRBV5-1 to TRBJ2-3; 9 positions agree with TRBD2. CDR3 length equals 18 residues. Germline loops: CDR1 SGHRS, CDR2 YFSETQ. J gave up 0 bases and V 0 bases, and 8 bases lay outside the gene matches.